These 8 T cell receptor beta chains share one sample of origin, sequenced in a study of vaccination and CD4 T cells after COVID-19. Stated treatment: approximately 9-day PBMC culture with coronavirus spike peptide pools or control peptides (ViraFEST assay). No cognate antigen is known for these TCRs. An Oncomine TCR Beta short-read assay was used to sequence the DNA from cultured CD4+ T cells. Each CDR3 protein gets one entry after TCRdb re-called the PCR reads with MiXCR. The data show several thousand distinct CDR3 sequences, 45% seen once. The specimen sequenced was CD4+ T cells from blood, cultured in vitro. These receptors were taken from a human donor who had recovered from COVID-19.

V and J are TRBV20-1 and TRBJ2-3, with D unresolved. This CDR3 has 17 amino acids. V was pared by 2 bases and J by 0 bases, with 18 bases between. Germline CDR1 reads DFQATT; CDR2 reads SNEGSKA (reference sequence). CDR3 DNA sequence: TGCAGTGCTAGACCACGTGTCGCGCGCGCTAGCACAGATACGCAGTATTTT. Residues: CSARPRVARASTDTQYF.

Points on this clonotype: It may be a read error: a sequence one base away is much more abundant. The CDR3 does not close with the conserved phenylalanine or tryptophan, likely indicating a read error. The genes are TRBV25-1 and TRBJ2-5, with 7 bases that match TRBD2. V lost 6 bases, J lost 5 bases, and 6 bases stayed unmatched. CDR1 is MGHDK and CDR2 is SYGVNS in the germline V gene. The CDR3 extends over 13 amino acids. The CDR3 loop reads CASSPSGAETQYL. CDR3 bases: TGTGCCAGCAGCCCCAGCGGGGCGGAGACCCAGTACCTC.

This clonotype was detected a few times. The rearrangement uses TRBV7-2 and TRBJ2-7, with D possibly being TRBD1 (6 bases). V shed 10 bases and J shed 0 bases, with 10 bases lying between them. Germline loops: CDR1 SGHTA, CDR2 FQGNSA. The CDR3 loop spans 12 amino acids. Written as DNA, the CDR3 is TGTGCCACCGGGACATTCTCCTACGAGCAGTACTTC. Protein sequence: CATGTFSYEQYF.

The chain has TRBV10-3 and TRBJ1-2; no reliable D call. V was cut by 4 bases and J by 2 bases, with 11 bases left in between. CDR1 is ENHRY and CDR2 is SYGVKD in the germline V gene. There are 14 residues in the CDR3. Here the CDR3 reads CAISGAVGNYGYTF. The CDR3 DNA reads TGTGCCATCAGTGGCGCTGTAGGGAACTATGGCTACACCTTC.

This clonotype has a handful of counts. The V call is TRBV7-9, the J call TRBJ1-3; D uncertain. The CDR3 is 14 amino acids. Between the trimmed V and J ends, which lost 4 bases and 4 bases, there was a span of 11 bases. CDR1 is SEHNR, CDR2 FQNEAQ, per germline (reference sequence). CDR3 residues: CASSSRTGGNTIYF. Written as DNA, the CDR3 is TGTGCCAGCAGCTCACGGACGGGGGGAAACACCATATATTTT.

This chain uses TRBV7-2 with TRBJ2-7; D unclear. Germline V lookup: CDR1 SGHTA, CDR2 FQGNSA. This CDR3 spans 15 amino acids. Trimming took 3 bases from V and 4 from J, leaving 16 bases between them. CDR3 coding DNA: TGTGCCAGCAGCTTGGGGTCGAGTCTCCGATACGAGCAGTACTTC. As protein: CASSLGSSLRYEQYF.

The J gene is TRBJ2-7, the V gene TRBV20-1; a weak D match, TRBD1 (6 bases). The CDR3 spans 14 residues. CDR1 is DFQATT, CDR2 SNEGSKA, per germline (reference sequence). V was cut by 0 bases and J by 3 bases, with 12 bases left in between. The CDR3 region has the DNA TGCAGTGCTAGAGAGGGGCAGGGGTACTACGAGCAGTACTTC. Its protein is CSAREGQGYYEQYF.

The chain carries TRBV6-5 and TRBJ2-5; D call uncertain. V lost 2 bases and J lost 5, with 9 bases in between. CDR3 size: 13 residues. From germline, CDR1 is MNHEY and CDR2 SVGAGI. In nucleotides, the CDR3 is TGTGCCAGCAGTTACCCCCCGAGGGAGACCCAGTACTTC. This encodes CASSYPPRETQYF.